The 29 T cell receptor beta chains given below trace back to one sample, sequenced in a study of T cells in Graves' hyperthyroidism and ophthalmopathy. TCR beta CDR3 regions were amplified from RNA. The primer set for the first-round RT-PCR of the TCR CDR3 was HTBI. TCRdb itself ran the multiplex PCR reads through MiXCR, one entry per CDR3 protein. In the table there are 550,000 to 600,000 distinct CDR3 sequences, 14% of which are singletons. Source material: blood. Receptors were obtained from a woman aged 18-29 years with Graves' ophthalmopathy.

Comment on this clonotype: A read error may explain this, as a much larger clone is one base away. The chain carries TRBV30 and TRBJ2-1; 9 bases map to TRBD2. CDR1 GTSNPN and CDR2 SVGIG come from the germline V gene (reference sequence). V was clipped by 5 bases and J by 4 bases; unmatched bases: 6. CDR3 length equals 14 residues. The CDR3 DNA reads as TGTGCCTGGGGAGGACTAGCGTATTACAATGAGCAGTTCTTC. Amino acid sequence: CAWGGLAYYNEQFF.

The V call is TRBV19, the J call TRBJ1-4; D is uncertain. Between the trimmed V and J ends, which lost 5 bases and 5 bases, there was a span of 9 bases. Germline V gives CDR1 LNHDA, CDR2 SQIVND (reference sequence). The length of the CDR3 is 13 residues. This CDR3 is CASSPYQNEKLFF. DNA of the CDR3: TGTGCCAGTAGTCCGTATCAGAATGAAAAACTGTTTTTT.

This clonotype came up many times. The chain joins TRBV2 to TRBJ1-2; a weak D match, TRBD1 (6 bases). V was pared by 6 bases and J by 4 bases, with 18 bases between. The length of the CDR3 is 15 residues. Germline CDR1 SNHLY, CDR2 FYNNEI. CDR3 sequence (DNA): TGTGCCAGCAGCCGGACAGCCGGGGGAGGCTATGGCTACACCTTC. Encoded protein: CASSRTAGGGYGYTF.

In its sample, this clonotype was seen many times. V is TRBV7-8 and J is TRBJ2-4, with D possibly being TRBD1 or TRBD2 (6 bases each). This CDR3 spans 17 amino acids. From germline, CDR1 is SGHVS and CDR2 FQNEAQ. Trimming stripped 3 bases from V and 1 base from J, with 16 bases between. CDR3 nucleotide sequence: TGTGCCAGCAGCTTGACCAGGGGAGGAGGGGCCAAAAACATTCAGTACTTC. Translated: CASSLTRGGGAKNIQYF.

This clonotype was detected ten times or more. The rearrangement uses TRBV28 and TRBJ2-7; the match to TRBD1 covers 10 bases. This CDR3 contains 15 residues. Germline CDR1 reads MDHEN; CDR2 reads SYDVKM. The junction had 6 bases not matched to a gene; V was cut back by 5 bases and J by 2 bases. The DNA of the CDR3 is TGTGCCAGCAGTCCCGGGACAGGGGTAGCCTACGAGCAGTACTTC. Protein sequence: CASSPGTGVAYEQYF.

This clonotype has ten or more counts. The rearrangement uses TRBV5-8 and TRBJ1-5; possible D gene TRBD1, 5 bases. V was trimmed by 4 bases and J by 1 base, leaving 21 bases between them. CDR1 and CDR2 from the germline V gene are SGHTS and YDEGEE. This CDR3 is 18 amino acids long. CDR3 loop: CASSLRAGLVGSNQPQHF. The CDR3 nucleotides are TGTGCCAGCAGCCTTCGGGCAGGGTTAGTAGGGAGCAATCAGCCCCAGCATTTT.

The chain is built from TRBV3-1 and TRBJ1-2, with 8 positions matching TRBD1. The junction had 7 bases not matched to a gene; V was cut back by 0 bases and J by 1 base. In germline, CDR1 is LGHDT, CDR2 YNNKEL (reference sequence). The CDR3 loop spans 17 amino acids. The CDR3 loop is CASSQDPSQGDNYGYTF. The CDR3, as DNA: TGTGCCAGCAGCCAAGATCCATCACAGGGGGATAACTATGGCTACACCTTC.

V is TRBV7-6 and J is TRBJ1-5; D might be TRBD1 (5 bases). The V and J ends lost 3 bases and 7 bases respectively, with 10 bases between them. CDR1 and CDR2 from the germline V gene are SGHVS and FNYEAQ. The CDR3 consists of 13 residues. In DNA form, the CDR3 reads TGTGCCAGCAGCTTGGGGCAGGAACAGCCCCAGCATTTT. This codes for CASSLGQEQPQHF. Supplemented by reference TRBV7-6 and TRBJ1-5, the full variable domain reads GAGVSQSPRYKVTKRGQDVALRCDPISGHVSLYWYRQALGQGPEFLTYFNYEAQQDKSGLPNDRFSAERPEGSISTLTIQRTEQRDSAMYRCASSLGQEQPQHFGDGTRLSIL.

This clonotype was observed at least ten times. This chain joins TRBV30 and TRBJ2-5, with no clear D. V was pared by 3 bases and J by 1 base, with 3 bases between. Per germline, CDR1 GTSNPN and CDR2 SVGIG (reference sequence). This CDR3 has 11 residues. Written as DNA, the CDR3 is TGTGCCTGGAGCCTCCAAGAGACCCAGTACTTC. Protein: CAWSLQETQYF.

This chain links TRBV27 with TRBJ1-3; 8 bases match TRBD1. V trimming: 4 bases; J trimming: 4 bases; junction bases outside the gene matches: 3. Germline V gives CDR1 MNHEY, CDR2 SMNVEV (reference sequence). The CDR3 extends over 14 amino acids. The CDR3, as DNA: TGTGCCAGCAGTTCCAGGGGGCAAGGAAACACCATATATTTT. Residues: CASSSRGQGNTIYF.

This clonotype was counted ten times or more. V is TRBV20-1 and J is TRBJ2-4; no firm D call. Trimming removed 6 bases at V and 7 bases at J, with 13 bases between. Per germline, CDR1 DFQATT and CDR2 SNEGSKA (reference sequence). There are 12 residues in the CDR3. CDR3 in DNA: TGCAGTGCCCTACGGGTGTACAACATTCAGTACTTC. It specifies CSALRVYNIQYF.

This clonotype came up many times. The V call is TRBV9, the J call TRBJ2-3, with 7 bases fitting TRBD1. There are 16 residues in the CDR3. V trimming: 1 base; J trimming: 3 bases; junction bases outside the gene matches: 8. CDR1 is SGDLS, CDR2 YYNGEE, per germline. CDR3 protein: CASSVLPGQKTDTQYF. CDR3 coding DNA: TGTGCCAGCAGCGTACTCCCGGGACAGAAAACAGATACGCAGTATTTT.

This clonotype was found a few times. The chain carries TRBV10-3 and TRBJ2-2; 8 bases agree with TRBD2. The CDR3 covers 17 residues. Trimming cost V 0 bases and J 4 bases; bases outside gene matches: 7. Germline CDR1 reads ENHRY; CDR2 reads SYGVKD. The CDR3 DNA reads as TGTGCCATCAGTGAGTCGCGGGGGGCGCGGGGCACCGGGGAGCTGTTTTTT. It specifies CAISESRGARGTGELFF.

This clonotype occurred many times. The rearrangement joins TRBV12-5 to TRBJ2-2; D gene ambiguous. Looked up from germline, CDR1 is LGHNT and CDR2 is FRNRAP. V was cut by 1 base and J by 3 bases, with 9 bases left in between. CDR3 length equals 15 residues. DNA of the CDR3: TGTGCTAGTGGTTTGGGCGGTACTGACACCGGGGAGCTGTTTTTT. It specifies CASGLGGTDTGELFF.

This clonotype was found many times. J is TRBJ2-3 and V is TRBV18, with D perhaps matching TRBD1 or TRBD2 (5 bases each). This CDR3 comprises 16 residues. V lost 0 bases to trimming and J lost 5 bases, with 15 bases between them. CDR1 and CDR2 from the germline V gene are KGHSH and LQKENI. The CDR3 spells CASSPPGPRARDTQYF. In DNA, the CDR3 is TGTGCCAGCTCACCACCGGGACCCCGGGCGAGAGATACGCAGTATTTT.

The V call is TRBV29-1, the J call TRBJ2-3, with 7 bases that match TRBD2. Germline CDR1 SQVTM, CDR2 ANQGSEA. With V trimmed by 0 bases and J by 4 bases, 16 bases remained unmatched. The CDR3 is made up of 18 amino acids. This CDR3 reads CSVEDLAGVNSPADTQYF. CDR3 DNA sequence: TGCAGCGTTGAAGATCTGGCGGGAGTTAACTCTCCTGCAGATACGCAGTATTTT.

CDR3 in DNA: TGCAGTGCCGCAACTAGCGGGAGGGGTAGCACAGATACGCAGTATTTT. Translation: CSAATSGRGSTDTQYF. The V gene is TRBV20-1, the J gene TRBJ2-3; 13 bases line up with TRBD2. The CDR3 totals 16 residues. Per germline, CDR1 DFQATT and CDR2 SNEGSKA (reference sequence). The ends lost 6 bases at V and 0 bases at J; junction bases unmatched: 6.

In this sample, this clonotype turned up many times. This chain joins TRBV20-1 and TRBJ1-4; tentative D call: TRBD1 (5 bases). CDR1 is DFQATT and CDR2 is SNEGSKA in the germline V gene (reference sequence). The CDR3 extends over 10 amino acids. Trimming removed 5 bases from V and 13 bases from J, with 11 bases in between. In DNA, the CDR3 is TGCAGTGCTCCTCGGGACGGACTGTTTTTT. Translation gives CSAPRDGLFF.

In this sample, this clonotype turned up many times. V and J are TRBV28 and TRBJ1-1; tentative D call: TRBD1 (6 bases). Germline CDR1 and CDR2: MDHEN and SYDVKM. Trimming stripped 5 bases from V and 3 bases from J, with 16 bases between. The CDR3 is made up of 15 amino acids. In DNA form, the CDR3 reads TGTGCCAGCAGTGGGCCGGGACACCCTGACACTGAAGCTTTCTTT. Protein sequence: CASSGPGHPDTEAFF.

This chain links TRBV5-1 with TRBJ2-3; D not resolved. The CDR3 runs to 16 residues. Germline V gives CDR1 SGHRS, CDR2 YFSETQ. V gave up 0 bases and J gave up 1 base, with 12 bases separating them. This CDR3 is CASSLEGRSGTDTQYF. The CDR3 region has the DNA TGCGCCAGCAGCTTGGAAGGCCGGTCGGGCACAGATACGCAGTATTTT.

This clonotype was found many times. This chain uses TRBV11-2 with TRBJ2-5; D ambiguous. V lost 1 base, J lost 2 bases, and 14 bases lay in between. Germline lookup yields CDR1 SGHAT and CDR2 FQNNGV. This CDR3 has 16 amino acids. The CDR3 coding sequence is TGTGCCAGCAGCTTAGGCTTAACGGAGCCTCAAGAGACCCAGTACTTC. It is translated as CASSLGLTEPQETQYF.

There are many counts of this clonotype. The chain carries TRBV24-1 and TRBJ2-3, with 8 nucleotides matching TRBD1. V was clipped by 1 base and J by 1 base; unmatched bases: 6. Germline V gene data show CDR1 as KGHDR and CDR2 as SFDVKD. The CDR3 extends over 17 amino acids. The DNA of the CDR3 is TGTGCCACCAGTGATTTCTCCTCGACAGGGGGCACAGATACGCAGTATTTT. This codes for CATSDFSSTGGTDTQYF.

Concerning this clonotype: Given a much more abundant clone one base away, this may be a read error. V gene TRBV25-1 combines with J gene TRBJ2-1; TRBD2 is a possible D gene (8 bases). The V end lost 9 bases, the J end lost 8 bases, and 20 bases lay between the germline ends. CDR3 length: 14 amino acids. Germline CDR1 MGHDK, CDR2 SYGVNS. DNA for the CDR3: TGTGCCAGAAGCCGCCGGGAGGGGGCGGATGAGCAGTTCTTC. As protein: CARSRREGADEQFF.

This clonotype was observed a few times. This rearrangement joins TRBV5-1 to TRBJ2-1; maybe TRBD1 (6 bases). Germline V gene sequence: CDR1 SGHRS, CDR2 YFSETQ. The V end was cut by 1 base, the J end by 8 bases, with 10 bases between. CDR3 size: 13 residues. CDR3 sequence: CASSLNRADEQFF. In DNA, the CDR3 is TGCGCCAGCAGCTTGAACAGGGCCGATGAGCAGTTCTTC.

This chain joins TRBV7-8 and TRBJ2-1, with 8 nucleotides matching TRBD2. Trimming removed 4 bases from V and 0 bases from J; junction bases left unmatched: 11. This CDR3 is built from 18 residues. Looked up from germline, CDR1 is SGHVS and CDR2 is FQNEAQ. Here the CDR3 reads CASSSYSGVRSSYNEQFF. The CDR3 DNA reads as TGTGCCAGCAGCTCATATAGCGGGGTTAGGAGCTCCTACAATGAGCAGTTCTTC. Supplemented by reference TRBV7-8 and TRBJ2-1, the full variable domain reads GAGVSQSPRYKVAKRGQDVALRCDPISGHVSLFWYQQALGQGPEFLTYFQNEAQLDKSGLPSDRFFAERPEGSVSTLKIQRTQQEDSAVYLCASSSYSGVRSSYNEQFFGPGTRLTVL.

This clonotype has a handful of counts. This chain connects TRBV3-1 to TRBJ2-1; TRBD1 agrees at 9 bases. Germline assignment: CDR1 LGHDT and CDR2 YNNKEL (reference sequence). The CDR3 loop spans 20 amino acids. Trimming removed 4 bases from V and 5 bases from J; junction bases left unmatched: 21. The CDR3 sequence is CASSRHPGTGNYSGDNEQFF. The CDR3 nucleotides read TGTGCCAGCAGCCGCCATCCCGGGACAGGGAATTACTCAGGGGACAATGAGCAGTTCTTC.

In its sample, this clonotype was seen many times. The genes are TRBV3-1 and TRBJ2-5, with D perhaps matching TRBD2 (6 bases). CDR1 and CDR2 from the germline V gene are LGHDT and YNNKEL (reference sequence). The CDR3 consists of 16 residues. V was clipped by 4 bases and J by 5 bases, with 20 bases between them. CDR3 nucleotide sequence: TGTGCCAGCAGCCCGGGGAGCGGTTCGGGGGAGGAGACCCAGTACTTC. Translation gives CASSPGSGSGEETQYF.

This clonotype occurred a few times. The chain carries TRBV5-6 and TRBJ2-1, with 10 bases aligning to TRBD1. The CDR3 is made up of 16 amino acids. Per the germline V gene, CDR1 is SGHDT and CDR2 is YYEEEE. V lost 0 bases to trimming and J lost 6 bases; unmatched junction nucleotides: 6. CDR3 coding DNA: TGTGCCAGCAGCTTGGGGCCGGACAGGGGGGGCAATGAGCAGTTCTTC. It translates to CASSLGPDRGGNEQFF.

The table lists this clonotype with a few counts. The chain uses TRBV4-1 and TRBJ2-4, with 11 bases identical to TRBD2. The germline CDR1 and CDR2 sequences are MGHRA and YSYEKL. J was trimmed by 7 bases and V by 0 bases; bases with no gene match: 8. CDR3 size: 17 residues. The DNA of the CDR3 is TGCGCCAGCAGCCAAGAGGGACTAGCGGCCGGAGGGAACATTCAGTACTTC. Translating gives CASSQEGLAAGGNIQYF.